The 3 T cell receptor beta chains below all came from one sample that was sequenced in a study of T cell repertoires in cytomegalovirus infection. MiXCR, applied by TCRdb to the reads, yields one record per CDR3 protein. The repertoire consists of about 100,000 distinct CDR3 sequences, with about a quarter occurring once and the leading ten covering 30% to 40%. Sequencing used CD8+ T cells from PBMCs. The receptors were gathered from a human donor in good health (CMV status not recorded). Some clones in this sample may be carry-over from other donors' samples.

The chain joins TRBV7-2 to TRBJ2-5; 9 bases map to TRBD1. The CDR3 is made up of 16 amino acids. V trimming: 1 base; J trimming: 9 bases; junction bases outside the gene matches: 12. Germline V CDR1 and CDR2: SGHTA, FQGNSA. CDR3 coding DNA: TGTGCCAGCAGCTTAGAGGACAGGGGCCCCAGTAGGGCCCAGTACTTC. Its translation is CASSLEDRGPSRAQYF.

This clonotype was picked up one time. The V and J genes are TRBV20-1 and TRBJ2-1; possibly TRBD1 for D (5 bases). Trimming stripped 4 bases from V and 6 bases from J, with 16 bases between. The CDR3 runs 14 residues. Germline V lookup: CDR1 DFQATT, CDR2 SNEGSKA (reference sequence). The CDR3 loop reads CSATQDIPPNEQFF. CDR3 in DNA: TGCAGTGCTACACAGGACATCCCCCCCAATGAGCAGTTCTTC.

The chain's CDR3 is CALLLGDRVSRTQYF. The DNA for the CDR3 is TGTGCCCTACTACTTGGGGACAGGGTGAGTCGTACGCAGTATTTT. V and J are TRBV27 and TRBJ2-3; 9 nucleotides match TRBD1. V was pared by 11 bases and J by 8 bases, with 17 bases of the junction left unmatched. The CDR3 is made up of 15 amino acids. Germline CDR1 and CDR2: MNHEY and SMNVEV (reference sequence).